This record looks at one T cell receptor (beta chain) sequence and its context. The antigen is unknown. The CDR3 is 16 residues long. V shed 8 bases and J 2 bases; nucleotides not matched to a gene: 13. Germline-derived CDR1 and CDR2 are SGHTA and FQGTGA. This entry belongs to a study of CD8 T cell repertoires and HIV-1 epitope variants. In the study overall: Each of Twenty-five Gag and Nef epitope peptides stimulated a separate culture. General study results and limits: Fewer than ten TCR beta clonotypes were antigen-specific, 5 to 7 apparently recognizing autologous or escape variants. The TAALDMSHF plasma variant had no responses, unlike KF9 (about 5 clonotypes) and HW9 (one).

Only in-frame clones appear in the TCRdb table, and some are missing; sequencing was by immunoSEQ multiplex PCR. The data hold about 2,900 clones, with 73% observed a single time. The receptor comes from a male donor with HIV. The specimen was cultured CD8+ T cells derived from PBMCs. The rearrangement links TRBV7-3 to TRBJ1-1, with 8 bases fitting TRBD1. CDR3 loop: CASRVTGVTSNTEAFF. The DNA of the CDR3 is TGTGCCAGCCGGGTGACAGGGGTGACGTCCAACACTGAAGCTTTCTTT.